One sample yielded the 21 T cell receptor beta chains listed below, sequenced in a study of monozygotic twins with inflammatory bowel disease. TCRdb reprocessed the 5' RACE reads; each CDR3 protein has one entry and no DNA is given. The sample has approximately 390,000 distinct CDR3 sequences. The source material was blood. These receptors were collected from a human donor with ulcerative colitis or Crohn's disease, or a healthy co-twin of an affected twin (not recorded which).

V usage is TRBV20-1 and J usage is TRBJ1-2. The CDR3 covers 17 residues. CDR1 and CDR2 (germline): DFQATT, SNEGSKA (reference sequence). The CDR3 loop reads CSAPRSAGGVANYGYTF.

The chain carries TRBV5-4 and TRBJ2-2; TCRdb gives TRBD1 as the D gene, but with no DNA this cannot be confirmed. The CDR3 contains 16 residues. CDR1 and CDR2 from the germline V gene are SGHNT and YYREEE (reference sequence). CDR3: CASSLWTGPNTGELFF.

This chain joins TRBV5-1 and TRBJ1-2; TCRdb selects TRBD1, and the lack of DNA leaves this call unchecked. Per the germline V gene, CDR1 is SGHRS and CDR2 is YFSETQ. The CDR3 totals 14 residues. CDR3 protein: CASSPGVTGYGYTF.

Here the CDR3 reads CASSLGGPGPYNEQFF. This chain uses TRBV7-2 with TRBJ2-1; with no DNA, the TCRdb D assignment of TRBD1 cannot be verified. CDR3 length: 16 amino acids. In germline, CDR1 is SGHTA, CDR2 FQGNSA.

The gene calls are TRBV19 and TRBJ2-2; TCRdb selects TRBD1, and the lack of DNA leaves this call unchecked. Germline CDR1 is LNHDA and CDR2 is SQIVND (reference sequence). The CDR3 covers 15 residues. CDR3 amino acids: CASSAAGTHTGELFF.

This sequence joins TRBV5-4 and TRBJ2-1. The CDR3 has 14 amino acids. Germline V gene sequence: CDR1 SGHNT, CDR2 YYREEE (reference sequence). CDR3 loop: CASIHDLDYNEQFF.

The rearrangement links TRBV6-1 to TRBJ2-5; TCRdb proposes TRBD2, but this gene call is untestable without DNA. The length of the CDR3 is 15 residues. In germline, CDR1 is MNHNS, CDR2 SASEGT. CDR3 sequence: CASSEDRAGIETQYF.

V is TRBV20-1 and J is TRBJ1-5. Per the germline V gene, CDR1 is DFQATT and CDR2 is SNEGSKA (reference sequence). This CDR3 is built from 14 residues. CDR3 protein: CSATENRGDQPQHF.

The rearrangement uses TRBV7-2 and TRBJ1-4. This CDR3 spans 17 amino acids. CDR1 is SGHTA, CDR2 FQGNSA, per germline. This CDR3 reads CASSLIGWSPTNEKLFF.

V and J are TRBV11-2 and TRBJ2-7. Germline-derived CDR1 and CDR2 are SGHAT and FQNNGV. This CDR3 is 15 amino acids long. The CDR3 loop reads CASSLFGTSVSEQYF.

The chain joins TRBV10-2 to TRBJ1-1; TCRdb picks TRBD1, but there is no DNA to check that call. The CDR3 length is 13 residues. From germline, CDR1 is WSHSY and CDR2 SAAADI. The chain's CDR3 is CASSEFRGLEAFF.

The chain uses TRBV2 and TRBJ2-3; checking the TCRdb D call of TRBD1 is not possible without DNA. The V gene's germline CDR1 is SNHLY and CDR2 FYNNEI. This CDR3 is 14 amino acids long. The chain's CDR3 is CASRAQGAINTQYF. Variable domain in full (rest from reference TRBV2 and TRBJ2-3): EPEVTQTPSHQVTQMGQEVILRCVPISNHLYFYWYRQILGQKVEFLVSFYNNEISEKSEIFDDQFSVERPDGSNFTLKIRSTKLEDSAMYFCASRAQGAINTQYFGPGTRLTVL.

V is TRBV6-2 or TRBV6-3 and J is TRBJ2-1; TCRdb reports TRBD2, a call that lacks DNA to check it against. The CDR3 sequence is 16 residues long. The germline V gene encodes CDR1 MNHEY and CDR2 SVGEGT. Here the CDR3 reads CASRLLAGGNSNEQFF.

The chain is built from TRBV19 and TRBJ1-1. This CDR3 region has 16 residues. Germline-derived CDR1 and CDR2 are LNHDA and SQIVND (reference sequence). Here the CDR3 reads CASSTASTTLDTEAFF.

The chain links TRBV12-3 or TRBV12-4 to TRBJ1-1; absent DNA, TCRdb's TRBD1 call cannot be checked. The CDR3 runs to 16 residues. The CDR3: CASRGTGGRENTEAFF.

CDR3 protein: CASSPHRGSPLHF. V usage is TRBV7-2 and J usage is TRBJ1-6. The CDR3 consists of 13 residues. Germline values: CDR1 SGHTA, CDR2 FQGNSA.

The chain uses TRBV19 and TRBJ2-1; TCRdb's assignment of TRBD2 cannot be checked, as there is no DNA. The CDR3 totals 18 residues. Germline V gene lookup returns CDR1 LNHDA and CDR2 SQIVND (reference sequence). The CDR3: CARLVQGLAGFSYNEQFF.

This chain connects TRBV12-3 or TRBV12-4 to TRBJ2-1; the TCRdb D gene call, TRBD2, has no DNA to confirm it. The CDR3 contains 20 residues. The CDR3 here is CASTQVVSGGPSSSYNEQFF.

The chain recombines TRBV5-6 with TRBJ2-7; there is no DNA to check the TCRdb D call of TRBD2. The CDR3 is 14 amino acids. Germline CDR1 SGHDT, CDR2 YYEEEE. CDR3 protein: CASSFSGLSYEQYF.

The chain couples TRBV6-1 to TRBJ1-2. Looked up from germline, CDR1 is MNHNS and CDR2 is SASEGT. The CDR3 extends over 15 amino acids. CDR3 sequence: CAVKAGQLANYGYTF.

The V and J genes are TRBV6-2 or TRBV6-3 and TRBJ2-1. This CDR3 is 14 amino acids long. From germline, CDR1 is MNHEY and CDR2 SVGEGT. The CDR3 loop is CASMGSLSYNEQFF.